The 30 T cell receptor beta chains below come from one sample, sequenced in a study of T cell repertoires in cytomegalovirus infection. TCRdb re-derived calls from the reads in MiXCR, one entry per CDR3 protein. This table holds some 300,000 distinct CDR3 sequences, about 8.8% found once. The sample taken for sequencing was PBMCs. The receptors were sampled from a human donor in good health (CMV status not recorded). Some clones in this sample may be carry-over from other donors' samples.

Many counts were recorded for this clonotype. The V and J genes are TRBV7-9 and TRBJ1-2; D remains ambiguous. This CDR3 region has 14 residues. CDR1 is SEHNR, CDR2 FQNEAQ, per germline (reference sequence). V lost 4 bases and J 4 bases, leaving 13 bases between the germline ends. For the CDR3, the DNA is TGTGCCAGCAGCTACTCCGGGCAGCTCTATGGCTACACCTTC. Residues: CASSYSGQLYGYTF.

This clonotype was observed at least ten times. This chain connects TRBV28 to TRBJ1-5; D is ambiguous. Germline V gives CDR1 MDHEN, CDR2 SYDVKM. Trimming shortened V by 5 bases and J by 11 bases, and 19 bases separated the two germline ends. The CDR3 length is 14 residues. CDR3 DNA sequence: TGTGCCAGCAGTCTCCCGACGGGTAGCGGGTCCCAGCATTTT. Translating gives CASSLPTGSGSQHF.

This clonotype was counted ten times or more. The rearrangement links TRBV7-9 to TRBJ1-6; D is unclear. This CDR3 is 14 amino acids long. From germline, CDR1 is SEHNR and CDR2 FQNEAQ (reference sequence). Trimming took 1 base from V and 7 from J, leaving 8 bases between them. CDR3 sequence: CASSLEVRNSPLHF. The CDR3 DNA is TGTGCCAGCAGCTTAGAGGTCCGAAATTCACCCCTCCACTTT.

This clonotype was recorded at least ten times. The chain joins TRBV29-1 to TRBJ2-3; D uncertain. The V gene lost 3 bases and the J gene lost 12 bases, with 13 bases spanning the gap. The CDR3 loop spans 11 amino acids. Germline V gene sequence: CDR1 SQVTM, CDR2 ANQGSEA. CDR3 region: CSVDFGSPQYF. The CDR3 DNA follows: TGCAGCGTTGATTTTGGATCTCCTCAGTATTTT.

This clonotype was seen ten or more times. The chain couples TRBV28 to TRBJ1-4, with 8 nucleotides matching TRBD1. Per the germline V gene, CDR1 is MDHEN and CDR2 is SYDVKM. The CDR3 consists of 14 residues. Germline trimming cut 8 bases from V and 3 bases from J; bases unmatched to any gene: 5. CDR3 in amino acids: CASRKTGANEKLFF. CDR3 DNA sequence: TGTGCCAGCCGAAAGACAGGGGCTAATGAAAAACTGTTTTTT.

The sample holds many counts of this clonotype. The genes are TRBV20-1 and TRBJ1-1; unclear D gene. The CDR3 length is 14 residues. CDR1 and CDR2 from the germline V gene are DFQATT and SNEGSKA (reference sequence). Deletions cut 1 base from V and 0 bases from J, with 9 bases between. In nucleotides, the CDR3 is TGCAGTGCTAGAGCGCCGGGGATGAACACTGAAGCTTTCTTT. As protein: CSARAPGMNTEAFF.

This clonotype was detected many times. DNA for the CDR3: TGCAGCGTTGCTTCAGTCCTTAATTTCGCAGATACGCAGTATTTT. This codes for CSVASVLNFADTQYF. This sequence joins TRBV29-1 and TRBJ2-3; no reliable D call. The CDR3 length is 15 residues. The V end lost 4 bases, the J end lost 4 bases, and 18 bases lay between the germline ends. CDR1 is SQVTM, CDR2 ANQGSEA, per germline.

This clonotype came up many times. The gene calls are TRBV12-3 or TRBV12-4 and TRBJ2-3, with D maybe TRBD2 (6 bases). This CDR3 comprises 14 residues. V lost 10 bases and J lost 4, with 18 bases in between. This CDR3 is CATRRGSGADTQYF. In DNA, the CDR3 is TGTGCCACCAGAAGGGGTAGCGGAGCAGATACGCAGTATTTT.

This clonotype has ten or more counts. The rearrangement joins TRBV7-2 to TRBJ1-2, with 8 bases that match TRBD1. Looked up from germline, CDR1 is SGHTA and CDR2 is FQGNSA. V was pared by 5 bases and J by 4 bases, with 9 bases of the junction left unmatched. The length of the CDR3 is 15 residues. CDR3 protein: CASSPTAGQGYGYTF. The CDR3 DNA is TGTGCCAGCAGCCCCACTGCCGGACAGGGCTATGGCTACACCTTC.

This clonotype was seen once. The rearrangement uses TRBV28 and TRBJ2-3, with D perhaps TRBD1 or TRBD2 (6 bases each). CDR3 length: 14 amino acids. V was clipped by 3 bases and J by 6 bases, with 13 bases between them. Per germline, CDR1 MDHEN and CDR2 SYDVKM. CDR3 sequence reads: CASSFVRGPDTQYF. The CDR3 DNA is TGTGCCAGCAGTTTTGTCCGGGGGCCTGATACGCAGTATTTT.

There are many counts of this clonotype. The J gene is TRBJ1-4, the V gene TRBV7-2; no reliable D call. This CDR3 comprises 11 residues. Germline-derived CDR1 and CDR2 are SGHTA and FQGNSA. Trimming stripped 3 bases from V and 10 bases from J, with 6 bases between. In DNA form, the CDR3 reads TGTGCCAGCAGCTTTGGCGGAAAACTGTTTTTT. Residues: CASSFGGKLFF.

Many counts were recorded for this clonotype. The rearrangement uses TRBV20-1 and TRBJ1-2, with D maybe TRBD1 (5 bases). Germline values: CDR1 DFQATT, CDR2 SNEGSKA (reference sequence). Trimming cost V 0 bases and J 0 bases, with 11 bases left between them. This CDR3 region has 15 residues. CDR3 sequence (DNA): TGCAGTGCTAGAGAGTTCAGGGTTGCTAACTATGGCTACACCTTC. Translating it yields CSAREFRVANYGYTF.

The chain is built from TRBV27 and TRBJ2-7; weak D call: TRBD2 (5 bases). The V end lost 6 bases, the J end lost 5 bases, and 17 bases lay between the germline ends. The CDR3 is made up of 14 amino acids. Germline V CDR1 and CDR2: MNHEY, SMNVEV (reference sequence). The DNA for the CDR3 is TGTGCCAGCAGCCAGACGGAGGCTAGGAACGAGCAGTACTTC. It codes for CASSQTEARNEQYF.

This clonotype was seen ten or more times. The chain recombines TRBV10-3 with TRBJ1-4; D remains ambiguous. This CDR3 spans 14 amino acids. V was clipped by 6 bases and J by 1 base, with 9 bases between them. CDR1 and CDR2 (germline): ENHRY, SYGVKD. The CDR3 loop is CAIRREGTNEKLFF. As DNA, the CDR3 is TGTGCCATCAGACGGGAGGGAACTAATGAAAAACTGTTTTTT.

This clonotype was seen at least ten times. V gene TRBV5-1 combines with J gene TRBJ1-2, with TRBD1 matching over 7 bases. V was clipped by 5 bases and J by 4 bases; unmatched bases: 11. In germline, CDR1 is SGHRS, CDR2 YFSETQ. This CDR3 has 15 residues. The CDR3 loop is CASRERQGHSYGYTF. As DNA, the CDR3 is TGCGCCAGCAGAGAACGACAGGGTCATAGCTATGGCTACACCTTC.

Many counts were recorded for this clonotype. The V gene is TRBV28, the J gene TRBJ1-1; D remains ambiguous. The CDR3 is 14 residues long. V shed 1 base and J shed 11 bases, with 17 bases lying between them. Germline V CDR1 and CDR2: MDHEN, SYDVKM. The CDR3: CASSLSGRNLNAFF. In DNA, the CDR3 is TGTGCCAGCAGTTTATCTGGAAGGAACCTGAACGCTTTCTTT.

This clonotype was counted ten times or more. The chain recombines TRBV28 with TRBJ1-2; 10 bases fit TRBD1. Germline loops: CDR1 MDHEN, CDR2 SYDVKM. The length of the CDR3 is 15 residues. After removal of 3 bases from V and 2 bases from J, the junction contained 3 bases not matched to a gene. CDR3 nucleotides: TGTGCCAGCAGTTTTTCGACAGGGGGCAACTATGGCTACACCTTC. Protein: CASSFSTGGNYGYTF.

This clonotype was recorded at least ten times. The CDR3 sequence: CASTTRQGAYNEQFF. CDR3 nucleotide sequence: TGTGCCAGCACCACCCGACAGGGAGCTTACAATGAGCAGTTCTTC. The chain carries TRBV5-8 and TRBJ2-1; TRBD1 matches 7 bases. The CDR3 totals 15 residues. CDR1 is SGHTS, CDR2 YDEGEE, per germline. J was trimmed by 4 bases and V by 6 bases; bases with no gene match: 10.

The rearrangement uses TRBV6-5 and TRBJ2-4; D is uncertain. Germline values: CDR1 MNHEY, CDR2 SVGAGI. The CDR3 extends over 15 amino acids. Trimming took 6 bases from V and 0 from J, leaving 12 bases between them. This CDR3 is CASSLSELAKNIQYF. CDR3 sequence (DNA): TGTGCCAGCAGCTTATCGGAGCTAGCCAAAAACATTCAGTACTTC.

This clonotype was detected only a few times. As DNA, the CDR3 is TGTGCCAGCTCACCACCACAGCGGACCGGGGAGCTGTTTTTT. This encodes CASSPPQRTGELFF. J is TRBJ2-2 and V is TRBV18; possible D gene TRBD2, 5 bases. Germline CDR1 and CDR2: KGHSH and LQKENI. Trimming removed 0 bases from V and 5 bases from J, with 7 bases in between. The CDR3 is 14 amino acids.

At least ten counts were recorded for this clonotype. The V gene is TRBV15, the J gene TRBJ2-1, with TRBD1 matching over 8 bases. This CDR3 is 14 amino acids long. J gave up 9 bases and V 1 base, and 5 bases lay outside the gene matches. Germline CDR1 is LNHNV and CDR2 is YYDKDF (reference sequence). The DNA for the CDR3 is TGTGCCACCAGCAGAGGACAGGGGCGCGGTGAGCAGTTCTTC. This codes for CATSRGQGRGEQFF.

This clonotype was picked up many times. V gene TRBV29-1 combines with J gene TRBJ1-1; D may be TRBD1 (5 bases). CDR1 and CDR2 from the germline V gene are SQVTM and ANQGSEA. The CDR3 length is 15 residues. The V and J ends lost 3 bases and 0 bases respectively, with 14 bases between them. The CDR3, as DNA: TGCAGCGTTGATGGGGGGACCTTCATGAACACTGAAGCTTTCTTT. It yields the protein CSVDGGTFMNTEAFF.

For this clonotype: This clone may be a read error of a much larger clone one base away. V and J are TRBV7-6 and TRBJ1-1; D gene ambiguous. Trimming stripped 6 bases from V and 0 bases from J, with 5 bases between. Germline CDR1 and CDR2: SGHVS and FNYEAQ. The CDR3 extends over 12 amino acids. In DNA form, the CDR3 reads TGTGCCAGCAGGGGCATGAACACTGAAGCTTTCTTT. Protein sequence: CASRGMNTEAFF.

For the CDR3, the DNA is TGTGCCAGCAGCCAAGAAGTGACATTCAATGAGCAGTTCTTC. It specifies CASSQEVTFNEQFF. This chain connects TRBV14 to TRBJ2-1, with D hard to call. The germline V and J ends were trimmed by 0 bases and 6 bases, with 9 bases remaining between them. Germline CDR1 SGHDN, CDR2 FVKESK. This CDR3 has 14 amino acids.

This clonotype appeared many times. This CDR3 reads CASSQNGENLGNTGELFF. CDR3 DNA sequence: TGCGCCAGCAGCCAAAACGGGGAGAACCTCGGGAACACCGGGGAGCTGTTTTTT. This sequence joins TRBV4-1 and TRBJ2-2; possibly TRBD2 for D (5 bases). Germline CDR1 is MGHRA and CDR2 is YSYEKL. This CDR3 is built from 18 residues. The V gene lost 2 bases and the J gene lost 1 base, with 17 bases spanning the gap.

This clonotype was detected a few times. This CDR3 reads CSVSPSGNQPQHF. CDR3 in DNA: TGCAGCGTTTCTCCCTCTGGCAATCAGCCCCAGCATTTT. V usage is TRBV29-1 and J usage is TRBJ1-5; D gene uncertain. Germline lookup yields CDR1 SQVTM and CDR2 ANQGSEA. Trimming took off 5 bases at V and 2 bases at J, with 10 bases between the two ends. CDR3 length equals 13 residues. Complete variable domain (other parts from reference TRBV29-1 and TRBJ1-5): SAVISQKPSRDICQRGTSLTIQCQVDSQVTMMFWYRQQPGQSLTLIATANQGSEATYESGFVIDKFPISRPNLTFSTLTVSNMSPEDSSIYLCSVSPSGNQPQHFGDGTRLSIL.

This clonotype has ten or more counts. The J gene is TRBJ2-5, the V gene TRBV28; TRBD2 agrees at 7 bases. V was clipped by 3 bases and J by 4 bases; unmatched bases: 5. The CDR3 spans 14 residues. Germline CDR1 is MDHEN and CDR2 is SYDVKM. CDR3 amino acids: CASSFGGGGETQYF. As DNA, the CDR3 is TGTGCCAGCAGTTTTGGGGGGGGGGGAGAGACCCAGTACTTC. The variable domain in full, completed from reference TRBV28 and TRBJ2-5, reads DVKVTQSSRYLVKRTGEKVFLECVQDMDHENMFWYRQDPGLGLRLIYFSYDVKMKEKGDIPEGYSVSREKKERFSLILESASTNQTSMYLCASSFGGGGETQYFGPGTRLLVL.

This clonotype was observed a few times. This chain uses TRBV28 with TRBJ1-2; D is perhaps TRBD1 (5 bases). This CDR3 spans 14 amino acids. Trimming shortened V by 3 bases and J by 7 bases, and 15 bases separated the two germline ends. The germline gives CDR1 MDHEN, CDR2 SYDVKM. CDR3 nucleotides: TGTGCCAGCAGTTTCGATAGCAGGGTTATTGGCTACACCTTC. As protein: CASSFDSRVIGYTF.

The chain links TRBV20-1 to TRBJ1-4; 10 nucleotides align to TRBD1. The germline CDR1 and CDR2 sequences are DFQATT and SNEGSKA (reference sequence). The CDR3 covers 15 residues. The V gene end was trimmed by 6 bases and the J gene end by 8 bases; junction bases not matched to a gene: 12. CDR3 nucleotides: TGCAGTGCGGGGACAGGGGTTTTTCCAAGGGAAAAACTGTTTTTT. This sequence encodes CSAGTGVFPREKLFF.

This clonotype was seen at least ten times. This CDR3 is missing its conserved last phenylalanine or tryptophan, likely due to a read error. This chain joins TRBV28 and TRBJ1-1; D is undetermined. Trimming took 3 bases from V and 3 from J, leaving 5 bases between them. Per germline, CDR1 MDHEN and CDR2 SYDVKM. The length of the CDR3 is 12 residues. CDR3 sequence: CASSLAYTEAFS. DNA for the CDR3: TGTGCCAGCAGTTTGGCGTACACTGAAGCTTTCTCT.